Following are 18 T cell receptor beta chains from one sample sequenced in a study of blood T cell repertoires in COVID-19. Profiling relied on immunoSEQ multiplex PCR, and the TCRdb table lists in-frame clones only, not all of them. The table lists hundreds of thousands of clones, roughly 90% of them singletons. The sample taken for sequencing was peripheral blood. The receptor source for this set is a woman aged 25 to 39 with COVID-19, enrolled during active disease.

The chain combines TRBV7-2 with TRBJ2-3; TRBD2 matches 14 bases. Looked up from germline, CDR1 is SGHTA and CDR2 is FQGNSA. J gave up 1 base and V 6 bases, and 6 bases lay outside the gene matches. The CDR3 spans 17 residues. The CDR3 region is CASSRLAGGQGTDTQYF. In nucleotides, the CDR3 is TGTGCCAGCAGTCGACTAGCGGGGGGGCAAGGCACAGATACGCAGTATTTT.

The V and J genes are TRBV2 and TRBJ1-5; D call uncertain. Trimming shortened V by 4 bases and J by 6 bases, and 10 bases separated the two germline ends. This CDR3 has 13 amino acids. Germline V lookup: CDR1 SNHLY, CDR2 FYNNEI. CDR3 sequence reads: CASSGSRSQPQHF. The CDR3 nucleotides are TGTGCCAGCAGTGGGTCACGTAGTCAGCCCCAGCATTTT.

The V and J genes are TRBV27 and TRBJ2-1, with unresolved D. Germline V gene sequence: CDR1 MNHEY, CDR2 SMNVEV (reference sequence). The germline V and J ends were trimmed by 2 bases and 4 bases, with 12 bases remaining between them. This CDR3 region has 15 residues. CDR3 bases: TGTGCCAGCAGTTTAGGGCCCTCCGTATACAATGAGCAGTTCTTC. Its protein is CASSLGPSVYNEQFF.

This clone is a singleton in its sample. The chain joins TRBV5-1 to TRBJ2-1; 11 bases agree with TRBD2. Germline V CDR1 and CDR2: SGHRS, YFSETQ. CDR3 length: 16 residues. V was clipped by 4 bases and J by 10 bases; unmatched bases: 13. The CDR3 nucleotides are TGCGCCAGCAGCCGGGCGCGGCTAGCGGGGGGCGAGGAGCAGTTCTTC. Translation gives CASSRARLAGGEEQFF.

This clone was picked up one time. The chain couples TRBV19 to TRBJ1-1; D is possibly TRBD1 (5 bases). The CDR3 has 15 residues. Germline assignment: CDR1 LNHDA and CDR2 SQIVND (reference sequence). The ends were cut back, 2 bases at V and 4 bases at J, with 14 bases in the middle. The CDR3: CASSISGSRGTEAFF. In DNA form, the CDR3 reads TGTGCCAGTAGTATAAGCGGGTCAAGGGGCACTGAAGCTTTCTTT. The full variable domain, with the rest looked up from reference TRBV19 and TRBJ1-1, is DGGITQSPKYLFRKEGQNVTLSCEQNLNHDAMYWYRQDPGQGLRLIYYSQIVNDFQKGDIAEGYSVSREKKESFPLTVTSAQKNPTAFYLCASSISGSRGTEAFFGQGTRLTVV.

The rearrangement links TRBV5-1 to TRBJ2-1; the match to TRBD2 covers 8 bases. There are 17 residues in the CDR3. The V gene end was trimmed by 3 bases and the J gene end by 8 bases; junction bases not matched to a gene: 16. The germline V gene has CDR1 SGHRS and CDR2 YFSETQ. CDR3 protein: CASSSRTSSPWTDEQFF. CDR3 DNA: TGCGCCAGCAGCTCTAGGACTAGCTCCCCCTGGACCGATGAGCAGTTCTTC.

This clone was detected only once. The CDR3 sequence: CASSPTGTNTGELFF. DNA of the CDR3: TGCGCCAGCAGTCCTACCGGGACTAATACCGGGGAGCTGTTTTTT. The chain links TRBV5-1 to TRBJ2-2; 7 bases align to TRBD2. V was clipped by 5 bases and J by 5 bases; unmatched bases: 9. CDR3 size: 15 residues. Germline values: CDR1 SGHRS, CDR2 YFSETQ.

This clone was recorded only once. The chain employs TRBV9 and TRBJ2-1, with 11 bases identical to TRBD2. The CDR3 runs 15 residues. Trimming cost V 4 bases and J 8 bases; bases outside gene matches: 8. Germline V gives CDR1 SGDLS, CDR2 YYNGEE. The CDR3 spells CASSLLAGVQHEQFF. For the CDR3, the DNA is TGTGCCAGCAGCTTACTAGCGGGAGTACAGCATGAGCAGTTCTTC.

V gene TRBV9 combines with J gene TRBJ2-7, with 12 bases identical to TRBD2. The junction had 7 bases not matched to a gene; V was cut back by 0 bases and J by 3 bases. Germline CDR1 and CDR2: SGDLS and YYNGEE. The CDR3 length is 17 residues. As DNA, the CDR3 is TGTGCCAGCAGCGTAGCGGGGCGACTAGCGGGGGACTACGAGCAGTACTTC. It codes for CASSVAGRLAGDYEQYF.

V gene TRBV19 combines with J gene TRBJ2-7; 8 nucleotides align to TRBD2. Unmatched junction bases numbered 10, after V lost 7 bases and J lost 2 bases. In germline, CDR1 is LNHDA, CDR2 SQIVND (reference sequence). CDR3 size: 15 residues. In nucleotides, the CDR3 is TGTGCCAGTACCGCCTCGGGACTAGTGCCCTACGAGCAGTACTTC. It translates to CASTASGLVPYEQYF.

The CDR3 DNA is TGCGCCAGCAGCCGTGCAGGGACAGGGGGACGGCCACTTGAGACCCAGTACTTC. This codes for CASSRAGTGGRPLETQYF. This chain joins TRBV4-1 and TRBJ2-5, with TRBD1 matching 11 bases. The CDR3 consists of 18 residues. The germline CDR1 and CDR2 sequences are MGHRA and YSYEKL. J was trimmed by 5 bases and V by 4 bases; bases with no gene match: 15.

The rearrangement uses TRBV5-1 and TRBJ1-2, with 7 positions matching TRBD1. Germline trimming cut 0 bases from V and 5 bases from J; bases unmatched to any gene: 10. The germline V gene has CDR1 SGHRS and CDR2 YFSETQ. The CDR3 covers 16 residues. The CDR3 nucleotides are TGCGCCAGCAGCTTGGAAGCGACAGGGATAGGGTATGGCTACACCTTC. The encoded protein is CASSLEATGIGYGYTF.

This chain connects TRBV19 to TRBJ2-2; 7 positions agree with TRBD1. Germline V gene data show CDR1 as LNHDA and CDR2 as SQIVND (reference sequence). Trimming took 8 bases from V and 6 from J; bases not matched to a gene: 9. The CDR3 totals 14 residues. In DNA form, the CDR3 reads TGTGCCAGTTCTCCCGACAGGGTTGCCGGGGAGCTGTTTTTT. Translated: CASSPDRVAGELFF. Filled out from reference TRBV19 and TRBJ2-2, the complete variable domain reads DGGITQSPKYLFRKEGQNVTLSCEQNLNHDAMYWYRQDPGQGLRLIYYSQIVNDFQKGDIAEGYSVSREKKESFPLTVTSAQKNPTAFYLCASSPDRVAGELFFGEGSRLTVL.

The rearrangement links TRBV11-2 to TRBJ2-5; no firm D call. V lost 2 bases, J lost 4 bases, and 11 bases lay in between. Germline CDR1 is SGHAT and CDR2 is FQNNGV. The CDR3 runs 14 residues. Written as DNA, the CDR3 is TGTGCCAGCAGCTTACTCCGAGCGAGAGAGACCCAGTACTTC. Its translation: CASSLLRARETQYF.

This clone was seen a single time. The chain couples TRBV5-6 to TRBJ2-1, with TRBD2 as a possible D gene (6 bases). The CDR3 loop spans 18 amino acids. The V end was cut by 0 bases, the J end by 4 bases, with 20 bases between. CDR1 and CDR2 from the germline V gene are SGHDT and YYEEEE. The CDR3 region has the DNA TGTGCCAGCAGCTTGGTGGAACCGGCGACTAGGGGATACAATGAGCAGTTCTTC. As protein: CASSLVEPATRGYNEQFF. Filled out from reference TRBV5-6 and TRBJ2-1, the complete variable domain reads DAGVTQSPTHLIKTRGQQVTLRCSPKSGHDTVSWYQQALGQGPQFIFQYYEEEERQRGNFPDRFSGHQFPNYSSELNVNALLLGDSALYLCASSLVEPATRGYNEQFFGPGTRLTVL.

This chain links TRBV28 with TRBJ1-6; D may be TRBD1 (6 bases). From germline, CDR1 is MDHEN and CDR2 SYDVKM. Trimming stripped 11 bases from V and 3 bases from J, with 23 bases between. This CDR3 has 17 residues. The CDR3 sequence: CAVQRATGTIYNSPLHF. For the CDR3, the DNA is TGTGCCGTACAAAGGGCAACAGGGACTATCTATAATTCACCCCTCCACTTT.

The CDR3 spells CASSSSGTGELFF. CDR3 nucleotides: TGTGCCAGTAGTTCTAGTGGCACCGGGGAGCTGTTTTTT. The V call is TRBV19, the J call TRBJ2-2; D is uncertain. Germline-derived CDR1 and CDR2 are LNHDA and SQIVND (reference sequence). The CDR3 consists of 13 residues. Between the trimmed V and J ends, which lost 5 bases and 4 bases, there was a span of 8 bases. Filled out from reference TRBV19 and TRBJ2-2, the complete variable domain reads DGGITQSPKYLFRKEGQNVTLSCEQNLNHDAMYWYRQDPGQGLRLIYYSQIVNDFQKGDIAEGYSVSREKKESFPLTVTSAQKNPTAFYLCASSSSGTGELFFGEGSRLTVL.

The chain has TRBV5-1 and TRBJ1-2; TRBD1 agrees at 7 bases. The CDR3 length is 15 residues. Germline assignment: CDR1 SGHRS and CDR2 YFSETQ. Trimming took 3 bases from V and 2 from J; bases not matched to a gene: 7. The CDR3 protein is CASSWGLGQNYGYTF. As DNA, the CDR3 is TGCGCCAGCAGCTGGGGCTTGGGACAGAACTATGGCTACACCTTC.